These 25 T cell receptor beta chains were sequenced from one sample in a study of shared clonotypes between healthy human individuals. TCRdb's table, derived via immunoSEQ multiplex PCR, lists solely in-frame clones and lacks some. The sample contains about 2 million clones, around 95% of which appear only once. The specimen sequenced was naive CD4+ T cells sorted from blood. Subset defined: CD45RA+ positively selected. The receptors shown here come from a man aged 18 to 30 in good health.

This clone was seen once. The CDR3 reads CASSIGDHYNSPLHF. CDR3 nucleotide sequence: TGTGCCAGCAGTATAGGGGATCACTATAATTCACCCCTCCACTTT. This chain uses TRBV6-6 with TRBJ1-6; tentatively, D is TRBD1 (5 bases). Deletions cut 5 bases from V and 3 bases from J, with 11 bases between. The germline V gene encodes CDR1 MNHNY and CDR2 SVGAGI (reference sequence). The CDR3 covers 15 residues.

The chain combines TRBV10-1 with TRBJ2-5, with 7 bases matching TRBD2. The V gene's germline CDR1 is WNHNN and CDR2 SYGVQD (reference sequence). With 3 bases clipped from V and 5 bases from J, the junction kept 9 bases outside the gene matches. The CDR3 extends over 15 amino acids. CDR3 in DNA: TGCGCCAGCAGTGATTGGGCTAGCGGAAGGGAGACCCAGTACTTC. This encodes CASSDWASGRETQYF.

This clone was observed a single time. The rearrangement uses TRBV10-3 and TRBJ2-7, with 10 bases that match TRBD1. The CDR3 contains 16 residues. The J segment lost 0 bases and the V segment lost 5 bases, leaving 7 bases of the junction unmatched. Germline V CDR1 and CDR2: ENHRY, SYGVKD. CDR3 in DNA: TGTGCCATCAGTCTTGGACAGGGGGAAGTCTCCTACGAGCAGTACTTC. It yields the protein CAISLGQGEVSYEQYF.

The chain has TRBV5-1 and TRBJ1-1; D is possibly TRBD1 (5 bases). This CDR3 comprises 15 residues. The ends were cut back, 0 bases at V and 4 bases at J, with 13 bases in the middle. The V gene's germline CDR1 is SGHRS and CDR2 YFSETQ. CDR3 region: CASSLDGGSSTEAFF. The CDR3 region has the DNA TGCGCCAGCAGCTTGGATGGGGGTTCGTCCACTGAAGCTTTCTTT.

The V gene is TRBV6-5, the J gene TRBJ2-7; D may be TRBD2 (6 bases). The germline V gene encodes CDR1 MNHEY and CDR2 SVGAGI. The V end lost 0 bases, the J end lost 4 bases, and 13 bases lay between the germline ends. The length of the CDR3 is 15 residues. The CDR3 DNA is TGTGCCAGCAGTTACTCGTTTAGCGGAGAATACGAGCAGTACTTC. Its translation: CASSYSFSGEYEQYF.

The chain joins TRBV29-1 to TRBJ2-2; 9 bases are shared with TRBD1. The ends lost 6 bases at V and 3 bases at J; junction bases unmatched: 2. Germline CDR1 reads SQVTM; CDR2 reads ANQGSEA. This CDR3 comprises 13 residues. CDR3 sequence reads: CSVGQGYTGELFF. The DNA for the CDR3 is TGCAGCGTAGGACAGGGGTACACCGGGGAGCTGTTTTTT.

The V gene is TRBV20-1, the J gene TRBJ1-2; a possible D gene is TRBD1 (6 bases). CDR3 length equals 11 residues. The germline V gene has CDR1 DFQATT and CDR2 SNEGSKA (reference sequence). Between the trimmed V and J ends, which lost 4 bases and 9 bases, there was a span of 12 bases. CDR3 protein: CSATGAGRYTF. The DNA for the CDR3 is TGCAGTGCTACGGGGGCGGGCCGCTACACCTTC.

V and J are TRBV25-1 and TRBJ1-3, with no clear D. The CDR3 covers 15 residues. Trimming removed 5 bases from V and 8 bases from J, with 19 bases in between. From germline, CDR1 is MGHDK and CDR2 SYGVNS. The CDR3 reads CASSSLDRAGDTIYF. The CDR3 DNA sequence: TGTGCCAGCAGTTCACTTGATAGGGCCGGGGACACCATATATTTT.

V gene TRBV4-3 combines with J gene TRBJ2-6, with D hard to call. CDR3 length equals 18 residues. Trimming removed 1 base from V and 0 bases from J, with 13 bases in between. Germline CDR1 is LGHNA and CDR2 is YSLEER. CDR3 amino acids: CASSQGAGDFSGANVLTF. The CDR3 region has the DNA TGCGCCAGCAGCCAAGGGGCAGGAGACTTCTCTGGGGCCAACGTCCTGACTTTC.

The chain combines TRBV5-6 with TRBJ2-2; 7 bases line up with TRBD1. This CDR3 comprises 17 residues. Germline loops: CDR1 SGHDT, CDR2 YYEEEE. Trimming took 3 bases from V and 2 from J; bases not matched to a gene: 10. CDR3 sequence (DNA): TGTGCCAGCAGCTCCAGGGGACAGTCGAAAAACACCGGGGAGCTGTTTTTT. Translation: CASSSRGQSKNTGELFF.

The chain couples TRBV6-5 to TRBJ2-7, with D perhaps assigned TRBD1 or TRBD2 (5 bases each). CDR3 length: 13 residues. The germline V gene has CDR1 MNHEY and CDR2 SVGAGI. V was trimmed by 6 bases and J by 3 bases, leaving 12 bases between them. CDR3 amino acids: CASSLGTNYEQYF. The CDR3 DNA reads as TGTGCCAGCAGCCTCGGGACGAACTACGAGCAGTACTTC.

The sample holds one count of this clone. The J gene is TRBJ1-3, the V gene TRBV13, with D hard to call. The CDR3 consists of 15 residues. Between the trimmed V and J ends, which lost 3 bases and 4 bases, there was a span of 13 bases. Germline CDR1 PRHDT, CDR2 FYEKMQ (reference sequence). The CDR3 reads CASSLLSAGGNTIYF. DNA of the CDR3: TGTGCCAGCAGCTTGCTGTCGGCGGGAGGAAACACCATATATTTT.

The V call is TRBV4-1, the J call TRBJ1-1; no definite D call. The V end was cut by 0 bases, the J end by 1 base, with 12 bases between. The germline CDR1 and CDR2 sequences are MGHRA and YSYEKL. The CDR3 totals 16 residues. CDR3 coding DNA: TGCGCCAGCAGCCAAGATTATCGGGCAGGGAACACTGAAGCTTTCTTT. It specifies CASSQDYRAGNTEAFF.

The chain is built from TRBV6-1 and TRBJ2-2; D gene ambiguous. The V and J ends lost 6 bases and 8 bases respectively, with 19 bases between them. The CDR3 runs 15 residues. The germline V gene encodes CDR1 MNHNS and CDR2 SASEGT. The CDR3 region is CASRSGTVGSGELFF. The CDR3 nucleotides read TGTGCCAGCAGGAGTGGTACAGTTGGGTCTGGGGAGCTGTTTTTT.

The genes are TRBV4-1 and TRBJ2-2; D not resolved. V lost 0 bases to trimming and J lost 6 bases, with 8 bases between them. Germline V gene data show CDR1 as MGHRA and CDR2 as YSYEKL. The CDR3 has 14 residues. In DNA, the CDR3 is TGCGCCAGCAGCCAAGACTACTTATCCGGGGAGCTGTTTTTT. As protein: CASSQDYLSGELFF.

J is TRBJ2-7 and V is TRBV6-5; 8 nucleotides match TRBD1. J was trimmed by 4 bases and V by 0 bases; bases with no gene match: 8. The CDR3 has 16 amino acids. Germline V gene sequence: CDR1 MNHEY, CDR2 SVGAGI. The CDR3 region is CASSYSEAGGSYEQYF. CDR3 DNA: TGTGCCAGCAGTTACTCGGAGGCAGGGGGCAGTTACGAGCAGTACTTC.

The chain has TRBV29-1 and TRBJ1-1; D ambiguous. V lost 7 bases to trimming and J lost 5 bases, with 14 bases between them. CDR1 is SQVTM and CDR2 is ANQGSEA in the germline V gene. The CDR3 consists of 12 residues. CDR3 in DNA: TGCAGCGCGGAGGACGGTCGGACTGAAGCTTTCTTT. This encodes CSAEDGRTEAFF.

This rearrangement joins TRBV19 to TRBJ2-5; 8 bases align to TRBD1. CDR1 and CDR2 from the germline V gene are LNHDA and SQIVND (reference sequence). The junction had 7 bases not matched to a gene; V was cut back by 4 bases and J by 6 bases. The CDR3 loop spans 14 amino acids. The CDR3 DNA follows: TGTGCCAGTAGTACCCAACAGGGGGAAAAGACCCAGTACTTC. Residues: CASSTQQGEKTQYF.

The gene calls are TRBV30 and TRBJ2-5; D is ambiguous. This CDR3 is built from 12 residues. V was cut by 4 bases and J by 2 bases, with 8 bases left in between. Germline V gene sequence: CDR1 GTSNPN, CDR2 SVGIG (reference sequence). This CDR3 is CAWKRDQETQYF. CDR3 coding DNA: TGTGCCTGGAAAAGGGATCAAGAGACCCAGTACTTC.

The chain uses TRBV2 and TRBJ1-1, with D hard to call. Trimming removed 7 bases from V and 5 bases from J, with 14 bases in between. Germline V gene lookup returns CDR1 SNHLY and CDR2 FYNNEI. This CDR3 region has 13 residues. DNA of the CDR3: TGTGCCAGCACCCCGGGCCGGGGAACTGAAGCTTTCTTT. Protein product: CASTPGRGTEAFF.

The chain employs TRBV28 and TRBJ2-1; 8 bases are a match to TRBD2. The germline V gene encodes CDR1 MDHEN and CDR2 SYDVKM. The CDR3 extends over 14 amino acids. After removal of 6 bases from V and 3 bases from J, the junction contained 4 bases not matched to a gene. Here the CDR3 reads CASSVSGSYNEQFF. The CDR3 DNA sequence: TGTGCCAGCAGCGTCAGCGGGAGCTACAATGAGCAGTTCTTC.

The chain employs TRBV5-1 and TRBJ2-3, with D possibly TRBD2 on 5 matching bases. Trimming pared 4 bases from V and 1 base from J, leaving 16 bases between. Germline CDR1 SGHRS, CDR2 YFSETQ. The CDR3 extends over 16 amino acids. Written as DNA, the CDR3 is TGCGCCAGCAGCCTATCAACTAGGGAAGGCACAGATACGCAGTATTTT. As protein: CASSLSTREGTDTQYF. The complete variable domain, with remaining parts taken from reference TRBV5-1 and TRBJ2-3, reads KAGVTQTPRYLIKTRGQQVTLSCSPISGHRSVSWYQQTPGQGLQFLFEYFSETQRNKGNFPGRFSGRQFSNSRSEMNVSTLELGDSALYLCASSLSTREGTDTQYFGPGTRLTVL.

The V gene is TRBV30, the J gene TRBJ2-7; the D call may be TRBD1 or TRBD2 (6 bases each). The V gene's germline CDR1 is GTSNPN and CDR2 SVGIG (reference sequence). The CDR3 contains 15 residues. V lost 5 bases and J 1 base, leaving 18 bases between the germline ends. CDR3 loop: CAWGGRQDLSYEQYF. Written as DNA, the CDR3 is TGTGCCTGGGGGGGGAGACAGGATTTATCCTACGAGCAGTACTTC. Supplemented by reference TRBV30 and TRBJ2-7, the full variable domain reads SQTIHQWPATLVQPVGSPLSLECTVEGTSNPNLYWYRQAAGRGLQLLFYSVGIGQISSEVPQNLSASRPQDRQFILSSKKLLLSDSGFYLCAWGGRQDLSYEQYFGPGTRLTVT.

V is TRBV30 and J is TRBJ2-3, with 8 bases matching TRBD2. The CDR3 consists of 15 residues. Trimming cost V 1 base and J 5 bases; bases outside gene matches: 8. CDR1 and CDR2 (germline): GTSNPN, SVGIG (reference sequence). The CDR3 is CAWSARAGVGDTQYF. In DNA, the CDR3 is TGTGCCTGGAGTGCCCGAGCGGGAGTGGGAGATACGCAGTATTTT.

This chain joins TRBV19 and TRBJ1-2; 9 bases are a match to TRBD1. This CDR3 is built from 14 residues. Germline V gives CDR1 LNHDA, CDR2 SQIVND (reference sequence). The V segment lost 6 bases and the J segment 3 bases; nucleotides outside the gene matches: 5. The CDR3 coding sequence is TGTGCCAGTAGGGGGACAGGGCTGGACTATGGCTACACCTTC. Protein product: CASRGTGLDYGYTF.